This TCR beta chain was recovered during a study of shared clonotypes between healthy human individuals. Study-wide findings and caveats: When naive CD4 clonotypes were compared across a handful of donors, about 4.8% were shared. Sampling used blood alone; tissue repertoires probably differ.

This clone was seen only once. Its cognate antigen is unknown. Every contributor of samples was a Caucasian grown-up residing in Nashville, Tennessee. Sorted-subset replicate PCR reactions were performed with 150 to 200 ng DNA, corresponding to some 32,000 T cell genomes. Method: immunoSEQ multiplex PCR; TCRdb's copy keeps in-frame clones and lacks some. In the table there are 2 million to 2.5 million clones, 90% to 95% of which are singletons. Germline V lookup: CDR1 SQVTM, CDR2 ANQGSEA. The V end was cut by 7 bases, the J end by 8 bases, with 9 bases between. This CDR3 has 11 amino acids. The clonotype originates from a man between 18 and 29 years old in good health. Some clones in this sample may be carry-over from other donors' samples. The chain combines TRBV29-1 with TRBJ2-6; D call uncertain. Sequencing was done on a sample of naive CD4+ T cells from PBMCs. Subset: CD45RA+ positively selected. The CDR3: CSAGMPNVLTF. CDR3 nucleotides: TGCAGCGCTGGGATGCCCAACGTCCTGACTTTC.